This T cell receptor beta chain was retrieved from a study of OX40 agonist ivuxolimab in advanced cancers. At the level of the study: Among those enrolled, mean age was about 63 years (range about 23 to 80) and 75% to 85% were male.

Worth noting for this clone: Its matching antigen is unknown.

Here immunoSEQ multiplex PCR was the method, and the copy in TCRdb shows in-frame clones only, minus some. The sample contains under 80,000 clones, approximately 85% of which appear only once. Trimming stripped 0 bases from V and 9 bases from J, with 14 bases between. CDR1 and CDR2 (germline): SGHVS, FQNEAQ. The CDR3 spans 14 residues. Findings and limits, study-wide: Near-lowest levels of clonal expansion characterized partial responders at 0.1-3.0 mg/kg. Within 6 weeks, CD4+ and CD8+ blood T cells expanded clonally at 0.1 to 3.0 mg/kg. On average, CD8+ T cells showed a greater number of expanded clones than CD4+.

Specimen: CD4+ or CD8+ T cells sorted from blood, collected in a trial of the OX40 agonist ivuxolimab. This chain uses TRBV7-8 with TRBJ1-2; D not certain. The TCR sequence derives from an adult with an advanced solid tumor such as melanoma, head and neck, liver or kidney cancer. The CDR3 region is CASSLALYGRSYTF. The CDR3 DNA reads TGTGCCAGCAGCTTAGCGCTCTATGGGCGCAGCTACACCTTC.